This T cell receptor beta chain was profiled in a study of T cells in Graves' hyperthyroidism and ophthalmopathy. V lost 0 bases and J lost 10; bases outside the gene matches: 8. The CDR3 loop spans 15 amino acids. Germline CDR1 and CDR2: KGHSH and LQKENI. It was RNA transcripts that yielded the amplified TCR beta CDR3 regions. The HTBI primer set drove a first-round RT-PCR of the TCR CDR3. MiXCR was run by TCRdb on the multiplex PCR reads, yielding one entry per CDR3 protein. The table lists 200,000 to 300,000 distinct CDR3 sequences, approximately 24% of them singletons. The specimen was blood. The rearrangement links TRBV18 to TRBJ1-3; 8 positions agree with TRBD1. The source is a woman in her thirties or forties with Graves' ophthalmopathy. The CDR3 loop reads CASSPPDRDGGTIYF. CDR3 bases: TGTGCCAGCTCACCACCGGACAGGGATGGGGGAACCATATATTTT.